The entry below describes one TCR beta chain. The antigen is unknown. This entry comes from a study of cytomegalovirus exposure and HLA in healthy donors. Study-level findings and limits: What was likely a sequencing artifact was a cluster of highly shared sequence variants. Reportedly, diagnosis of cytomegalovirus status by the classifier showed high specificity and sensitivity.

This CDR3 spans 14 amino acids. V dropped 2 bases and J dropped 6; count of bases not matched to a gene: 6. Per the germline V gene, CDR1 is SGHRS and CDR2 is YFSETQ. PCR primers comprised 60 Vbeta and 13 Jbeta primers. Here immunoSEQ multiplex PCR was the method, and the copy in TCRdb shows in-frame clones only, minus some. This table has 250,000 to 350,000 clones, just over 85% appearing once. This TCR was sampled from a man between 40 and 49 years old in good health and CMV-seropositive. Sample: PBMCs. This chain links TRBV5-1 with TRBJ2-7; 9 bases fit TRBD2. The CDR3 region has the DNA TGCGCCAGCAGCTTTAGCGGGAGTGATTTCGAGCAGTACTTC. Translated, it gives CASSFSGSDFEQYF.